This record covers a single T cell receptor (beta chain). Its antigen is unidentified. The data stem from a study of shared clonotypes between healthy human individuals. General study results and limits: Shared clonotypes across all four donors exceeded non-shared ones in generation probability.

Germline-derived CDR1 and CDR2 are KGHSH and LQKENI. The CDR3 sequence is 16 residues long. Trimming cost V 3 bases and J 3 bases; bases outside gene matches: 11. Naivety among CD8 cells was defined by CD45RO negativity and positive CCR7 selection, thereby excluding terminally differentiated effector memory CD45RA+ cells. In the original processing: Sequence data from immunoSEQ were junction-only and lacked quality scores; consequently, filtering differed. The repertoire was sequenced with immunoSEQ multiplex PCR; TCRdb's copy has only in-frame clones and lacks some. V and J calls and clone size are as listed in that table; D and trimming were resolved from the DNA. The data show approximately 2,200,000 clones, approximately 94% seen once.

Sequencing used naive CD8+ T cells from PBMCs. This chain links TRBV18 with TRBJ2-7; 7 bases align to TRBD1. This TCR derives from a man in his late teens or twenties in good health. Some clones in this sample may be carry-over from other donors' samples. The CDR3 sequence: CASSPTFGQDIYEQYF. The DNA for the CDR3 is TGTGCCAGCTCACCGACCTTCGGACAGGATATCTACGAGCAGTACTTC.